The next 28 T cell receptor beta chains were all read from a single sample in a study of CD8+ T cells in alopecia areata. RNA extraction was followed by reverse transcription into cDNA, which acted as the sequencing template. Only in-frame clones appear in the TCRdb table, and some are missing; sequencing was by immunoSEQ multiplex PCR. Seen here are tens of thousands of clones, around 59% observed once, and the top ten hold under 40%. The sample was NKG2D-high CD8+ T cells sorted from blood. Receptor source: a human donor with alopecia areata.

The chain links TRBV9 to TRBJ2-7, with D possibly being TRBD2 (6 bases). Deletions cut 0 bases from V and 5 bases from J, with 9 bases between. The CDR3 has 13 amino acids. Germline CDR1 reads SGDLS; CDR2 reads YYNGEE. CDR3 coding DNA: TGTGCCAGCAGCGTAGGAGGGGAGGACGAGCAGTACTTC. Its translation: CASSVGGEDEQYF.

This clone was seen a few times. The J gene is TRBJ2-7, the V gene TRBV28; 10 nucleotides align to TRBD2. The CDR3 covers 17 residues. V trimming: 4 bases; J trimming: 2 bases; junction bases outside the gene matches: 11. CDR1 is MDHEN and CDR2 is SYDVKM in the germline V gene. The CDR3 DNA is TGTGCCAGCAGTTCCCTGCTTAAGCTAGCGGGAGCCTACGAGCAGTACTTC. Amino acids: CASSSLLKLAGAYEQYF.

CDR3 bases: TGTGCCAGCGACAGGGAGCTTCGGACCTTC. Amino acid sequence: CASDRELRTF. This chain links TRBV9 with TRBJ1-2; the match to TRBD1 covers 7 bases. Trimming cost V 7 bases and J 14 bases; bases outside gene matches: 8. CDR3 length equals 10 residues. Germline-derived CDR1 and CDR2 are SGDLS and YYNGEE.

Regarding this clone: Other DNA sequences in this sample translate to the same CDR3. The CDR3 DNA reads TGTGCCAGCAGCCCGAACACCGGGGAGCTGTTTTTT. Translated: CASSPNTGELFF. The chain uses TRBV6-5 and TRBJ2-2; no firm D call. Germline assignment: CDR1 MNHEY and CDR2 SVGAGI. V was cut by 6 bases and J by 0 bases, with 2 bases left in between. This CDR3 is 12 amino acids long.

This clone was counted between two and nine times. The gene calls are TRBV23-1 and TRBJ1-2; no clear D gene. TRBV23-1 is labeled an ORF, and its function is uncertain. Between the trimmed V and J ends, which lost 2 bases and 2 bases, there was a span of 21 bases. CDR3 length: 18 residues. CDR3 in DNA: TGCGCCAGCAGTCAACCCGGAGCCGGGCCGAAGGGAAACTATGGCTACACCTTC. It codes for CASSQPGAGPKGNYGYTF.

The chain recombines TRBV7-3 with TRBJ2-1, with D tentatively TRBD1 or TRBD2 (5 bases each). Germline V CDR1 and CDR2: SGHTA, FQGTGA. V was cut by 2 bases and J by 13 bases, with 15 bases left in between. This CDR3 is 13 amino acids long. CDR3 in DNA: TGTGCCAGCAGCTTAGACCTCGGGACCCCACAGTTCTTC. It encodes CASSLDLGTPQFF.

This rearrangement joins TRBV19 to TRBJ2-3, with D unresolved. There are 16 residues in the CDR3. The V gene lost 1 base and the J gene lost 3 bases, with 14 bases spanning the gap. Germline V CDR1 and CDR2: LNHDA, SQIVND (reference sequence). This chain's CDR3 is CASSIGVATRTDTQYF. The CDR3, as DNA: TGTGCCAGTAGTATAGGGGTCGCGACGAGGACAGATACGCAGTATTTT.

V usage is TRBV25-1 and J usage is TRBJ2-1; D gene ambiguous. Between the trimmed V and J ends, which lost 3 bases and 8 bases, there was a span of 5 bases. CDR3 size: 11 residues. The germline gives CDR1 MGHDK, CDR2 SYGVNS. The CDR3 region is CASSDHDEQFF. The CDR3 nucleotides are TGTGCCAGCAGTGACCATGATGAGCAGTTCTTC. Based on the CDR3 plus reference TRBV25-1 and TRBJ2-1, the full variable domain is EADIYQTPRYLVIGTGKKITLECSQTMGHDKMYWYQQDPGMELHLIHYSYGVNSTEKGDLSSESTVSRIRTEHFPLTLESARPSHTSQYLCASSDHDEQFFGPGTRLTVL.

The V call is TRBV4-1, the J call TRBJ1-1, with 8 positions matching TRBD1. V was pared by 2 bases and J by 4 bases, with 6 bases of the junction left unmatched. The CDR3 runs to 15 residues. Germline values: CDR1 MGHRA, CDR2 YSYEKL. The CDR3 DNA is TGCGCCAGCAGCCAATTCGGACAGGGTGGCACTGAAGCTTTCTTT. Its translation is CASSQFGQGGTEAFF.

J is TRBJ2-1 and V is TRBV2; 9 bases agree with TRBD1. This CDR3 contains 16 residues. The ends lost 6 bases at V and 7 bases at J; junction bases unmatched: 13. Germline V gene lookup returns CDR1 SNHLY and CDR2 FYNNEI. CDR3 DNA sequence: TGTGCCAGCAGAAGGGACAGGGAGAGGACAAGGAATGAGCAGTTCTTC. Its protein is CASRRDRERTRNEQFF. The whole variable domain, filled in from reference TRBV2 and TRBJ2-1, reads EPEVTQTPSHQVTQMGQEVILRCVPISNHLYFYWYRQILGQKVEFLVSFYNNEISEKSEIFDDQFSVERPDGSNFTLKIRSTKLEDSAMYFCASRRDRERTRNEQFFGPGTRLTVL.

The V gene is TRBV29-1, the J gene TRBJ2-2; no definite D call. This CDR3 region has 13 residues. The germline gives CDR1 SQVTM, CDR2 ANQGSEA. Trimming took 4 bases from V and 3 from J, leaving 9 bases between them. The CDR3 DNA sequence: TGCAGCGTTGCCCCGATCGACACCGGGGAGCTGTTTTTT. Protein: CSVAPIDTGELFF.

The V and J genes are TRBV28 and TRBJ2-1, with D maybe TRBD1 (6 bases). V was cut by 5 bases and J by 4 bases, with 18 bases left in between. Germline V gene sequence: CDR1 MDHEN, CDR2 SYDVKM. This CDR3 is 16 amino acids long. The CDR3 here is CASSGLLGGFYNEQFF. The CDR3 DNA is TGTGCCAGCAGTGGACTCCTTGGGGGCTTTTACAATGAGCAGTTCTTC.

There are many counts of this clone. Other DNA sequences in the same sample also yield this CDR3. The chain couples TRBV7-8 to TRBJ2-7; TRBD2 matches 7 bases. The CDR3 is made up of 15 amino acids. CDR1 is SGHVS and CDR2 is FQNEAQ in the germline V gene. With 1 base clipped from V and 0 bases from J, the junction kept 3 bases outside the gene matches. The DNA of the CDR3 is TGTGCCAGCAGCTTAGAGGGCGGGAGCTCCTACGAGCAGTACTTC. Translating gives CASSLEGGSSYEQYF.

The chain carries TRBV2 and TRBJ1-1; a weak D match, TRBD1 (6 bases). V lost 6 bases to trimming and J lost 6 bases, with 20 bases between them. Germline values: CDR1 SNHLY, CDR2 FYNNEI. This CDR3 has 15 amino acids. The CDR3 protein is CASRKGRGALAEAFF. The DNA for the CDR3 is TGTGCCAGCAGAAAGGGTCGGGGGGCCTTAGCTGAAGCTTTCTTT.

This clone was seen only a few times. The chain joins TRBV27 to TRBJ2-3; D unclear. With 3 bases removed from V and 2 bases from J, the gap between germline ends came to 6 bases. The CDR3 is 13 residues long. Germline values: CDR1 MNHEY, CDR2 SMNVEV (reference sequence). CDR3 sequence: CASSFRSTDTQYF. CDR3 nucleotide sequence: TGTGCCAGCAGTTTTCGTTCCACAGATACGCAGTATTTT.

V gene TRBV7-9 combines with J gene TRBJ2-1; 7 bases match TRBD1. CDR3 size: 16 residues. V dropped 4 bases and J dropped 2; count of bases not matched to a gene: 8. The germline gives CDR1 SEHNR, CDR2 FQNEAQ (reference sequence). CDR3 nucleotide sequence: TGTGCCAGCAGCTCCGTAACAGGGGAAACCTACAATGAGCAGTTCTTC. This sequence encodes CASSSVTGETYNEQFF.

This clone has more than one count but fewer than ten. This chain uses TRBV7-9 with TRBJ2-7; 10 positions agree with TRBD1. The CDR3 length is 16 residues. The trim removed 5 bases at V and 3 bases at J, leaving 10 bases unmatched. Looked up from germline, CDR1 is SEHNR and CDR2 is FQNEAQ (reference sequence). CDR3 amino acids: CASSPPRDRGNYEQYF. The CDR3, as DNA: TGTGCCAGCAGCCCCCCCCGGGACAGGGGCAACTACGAGCAGTACTTC.

V is TRBV4-3 and J is TRBJ1-4; 9 bases agree with TRBD1. With V trimmed by 4 bases and J by 7 bases, 4 bases remained unmatched. CDR3 length: 14 amino acids. The V gene's germline CDR1 is LGHNA and CDR2 YSLEER. CDR3 DNA sequence: TGCGCCAGCAGCCGGGACAGGGACGGTGAAAAACTGTTTTTT. This sequence encodes CASSRDRDGEKLFF.

The CDR3 sequence: CASSAGLGDSYEQYF. Here the CDR3 DNA reads TGTGCCAGCAGCGCTGGGTTGGGGGATTCCTACGAGCAGTACTTC. This chain links TRBV28 with TRBJ2-7; D is perhaps TRBD1 or TRBD2 (5 bases each). Germline V gene data show CDR1 as MDHEN and CDR2 as SYDVKM. CDR3 length: 15 residues. The V end was cut by 6 bases, the J end by 1 base, with 16 bases between.

This clone was counted between two and nine times. This chain joins TRBV2 and TRBJ2-4; D is possibly TRBD2 (6 bases). Per germline, CDR1 SNHLY and CDR2 FYNNEI. Trimming removed 4 bases at V and 7 bases at J, with 14 bases between. The CDR3 loop spans 14 amino acids. The CDR3 coding sequence is TGTGCCAGCAGTGCGCGACTAGATTCCAACATTCAGTACTTC. The encoded protein is CASSARLDSNIQYF.

V gene TRBV4-1 combines with J gene TRBJ1-2; a possible D gene is TRBD1 (5 bases). This CDR3 has 13 amino acids. Per the germline V gene, CDR1 is MGHRA and CDR2 is YSYEKL. Trimming removed 7 bases at V and 0 bases at J, with 9 bases between. In DNA, the CDR3 is TGCGCCAGCACGGGACTCGCTAACTATGGCTACACCTTC. It encodes CASTGLANYGYTF.

This chain uses TRBV29-1 with TRBJ1-3, with D perhaps TRBD1 (5 bases). CDR3 length equals 14 residues. Germline assignment: CDR1 SQVTM and CDR2 ANQGSEA. V lost 5 bases to trimming and J lost 0 bases, with 11 bases between them. In DNA, the CDR3 is TGCAGCGTTCTTACAGGCCTCTCTGGAAACACCATATATTTT. It translates to CSVLTGLSGNTIYF.

The rearrangement links TRBV4-3 to TRBJ2-3, with D perhaps given as TRBD1 or TRBD2 (6 bases each). This CDR3 is 15 amino acids long. With 3 bases removed from V and 2 bases from J, the gap between germline ends came to 12 bases. CDR1 LGHNA and CDR2 YSLEER come from the germline V gene. The CDR3: CASSQGGESTDTQYF. CDR3 nucleotide sequence: TGCGCCAGCAGCCAGGGGGGCGAGTCCACAGATACGCAGTATTTT.

This clone was counted only a few times. The chain carries TRBV29-1 and TRBJ2-1; 7 nucleotides align to TRBD1. The CDR3 extends over 13 amino acids. Germline assignment: CDR1 SQVTM and CDR2 ANQGSEA. V lost 3 bases and J lost 8; bases outside the gene matches: 7. The CDR3 nucleotides read TGCAGCGTTGATAAGGGGGCGCGAGATGAGCAGTTCTTC. Its translation: CSVDKGARDEQFF.

As to this clone: No conserved phenylalanine or tryptophan is present at the end of the CDR3, so a read error is the likely explanation. Because the CDR3's place on the DNA is in doubt, the DNA is left out and the CDR3 is given as listed by TCRdb. J is TRBJ2-4 and V is TRBV4-3; the D call of TRBD2 is as the table states it, not checked on the DNA. Germline V gives CDR1 LGHNA, CDR2 YSLEER. From its first to its last residue, the CDR3 has 9 amino acids. Here the CDR3 reads CASSQDYHP.

The sample holds a few counts of this clone. The chain recombines TRBV7-9 with TRBJ2-7; 9 bases match TRBD1. This CDR3 spans 15 amino acids. The germline V gene has CDR1 SEHNR and CDR2 FQNEAQ (reference sequence). Trimming took 5 bases from V and 5 from J; bases not matched to a gene: 10. The CDR3 coding sequence is TGTGCCAGCAGCCGGCTGGACAGGGGACTCCACGAGCAGTACTTC. Its translation is CASSRLDRGLHEQYF.

The chain employs TRBV10-3 and TRBJ1-3; D is unresolved. This CDR3 region has 16 residues. V lost 3 bases and J lost 4, with 16 bases in between. Germline loops: CDR1 ENHRY, CDR2 SYGVKD. The CDR3 reads CAISDKPSNIGNTIYF. CDR3 bases: TGTGCCATCAGTGATAAGCCCTCAAATATCGGAAACACCATATATTTT.

The chain uses TRBV4-3 and TRBJ2-1; TRBD2 agrees at 11 bases. The CDR3 has 17 amino acids. The junction had 4 bases not matched to a gene; V was cut back by 0 bases and J by 3 bases. Per the germline V gene, CDR1 is LGHNA and CDR2 is YSLEER. The CDR3 bases are TGCGCCAGCAGCCAAGATCGCGGACTAGCGGGCTACAATGAGCAGTTCTTC. Protein: CASSQDRGLAGYNEQFF.